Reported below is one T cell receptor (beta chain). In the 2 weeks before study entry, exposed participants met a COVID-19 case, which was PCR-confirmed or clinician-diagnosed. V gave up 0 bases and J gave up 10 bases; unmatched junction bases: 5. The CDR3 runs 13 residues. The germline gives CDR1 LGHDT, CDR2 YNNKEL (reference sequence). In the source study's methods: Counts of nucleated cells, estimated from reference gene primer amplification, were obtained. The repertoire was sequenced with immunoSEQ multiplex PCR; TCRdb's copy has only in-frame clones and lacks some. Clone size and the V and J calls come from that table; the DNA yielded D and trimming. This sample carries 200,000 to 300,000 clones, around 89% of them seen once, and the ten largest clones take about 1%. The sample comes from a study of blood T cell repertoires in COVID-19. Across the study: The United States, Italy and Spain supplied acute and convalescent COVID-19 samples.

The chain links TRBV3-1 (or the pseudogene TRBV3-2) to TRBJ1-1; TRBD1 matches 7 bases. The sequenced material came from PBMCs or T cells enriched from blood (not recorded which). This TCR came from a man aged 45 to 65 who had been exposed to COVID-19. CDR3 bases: TGTGCCAGCAGCCAAGATCTGGCAGGGGGAGCTTTCTTT. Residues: CASSQDLAGGAFF.